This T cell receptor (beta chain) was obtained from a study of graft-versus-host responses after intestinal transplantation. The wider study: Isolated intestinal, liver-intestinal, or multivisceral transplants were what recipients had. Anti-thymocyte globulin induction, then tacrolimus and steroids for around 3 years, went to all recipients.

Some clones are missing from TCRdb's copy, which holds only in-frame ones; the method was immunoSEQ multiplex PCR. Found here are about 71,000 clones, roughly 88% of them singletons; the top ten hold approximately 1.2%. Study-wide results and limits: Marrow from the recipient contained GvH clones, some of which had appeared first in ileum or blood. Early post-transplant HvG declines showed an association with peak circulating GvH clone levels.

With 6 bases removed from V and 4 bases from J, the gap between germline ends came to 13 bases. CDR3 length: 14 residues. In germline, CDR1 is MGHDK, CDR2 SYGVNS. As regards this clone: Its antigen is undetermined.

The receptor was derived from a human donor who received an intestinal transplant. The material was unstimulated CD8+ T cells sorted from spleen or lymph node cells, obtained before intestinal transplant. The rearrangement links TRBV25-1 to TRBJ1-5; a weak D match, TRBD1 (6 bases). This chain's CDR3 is CASSRGGGNQPQHF. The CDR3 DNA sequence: TGTGCCAGCAGCCGAGGGGGGGGGAATCAGCCCCAGCATTTT.